The 2 T cell receptor beta chains below were found in one sample sequenced in a study of blood T cells in healthy people across ages. A second PCR, run for about 6 to 11 cycles, used a sample-barcoded 5' primer plus a J-beta primer mix. TCRdb analysed the 5' RACE reads with MiXCR anew, one entry per CDR3 protein. The sample includes more than 650,000 distinct CDR3 sequences, about 55% of them seen just once. The sequenced sample consisted of blood. These receptors all stem from a man of 80 years or more in good health.

The rearrangement uses TRBV28 and TRBJ1-2; perhaps TRBD1 as D (5 bases). The V end lost 4 bases, the J end lost 8 bases, and 26 bases lay between the germline ends. The CDR3 extends over 17 amino acids. CDR1 is MDHEN and CDR2 is SYDVKM in the germline V gene. The CDR3 nucleotides read TGTGCCAGCAGTTCCTCAGTTAGGGGCGCCTTTAACGAGGGCTACACCTTC. Amino acid sequence: CASSSSVRGAFNEGYTF.

This clonotype was counted once. The chain recombines TRBV20-1 with TRBJ2-3; the match to TRBD2 covers 10 bases. Trimming took 5 bases from V and 3 from J; bases not matched to a gene: 11. Germline CDR1 and CDR2: DFQATT and SNEGSKA (reference sequence). The CDR3 extends over 16 amino acids. In DNA, the CDR3 is TGCAGTGCTGTCTTCCTAGCGGGAGTTGGGACAGATACGCAGTATTTT. It specifies CSAVFLAGVGTDTQYF.